The entry that follows covers one TCR beta chain sequence. The data were obtained in a study of T cells in Graves' hyperthyroidism and ophthalmopathy. As for the study in general: Initial diagnosis, before any treatment, was when peripheral blood was collected.

This CDR3 spans 15 amino acids. Germline V CDR1 and CDR2: MDHEN, SYDVKM. V was cut by 6 bases and J by 5 bases, with 19 bases left in between. Using RNA transcripts as the source, TCR beta CDR3 regions were amplified. The HTBI primer set was used in a first-round RT-PCR of the TCR CDR3. TCRdb itself ran the multiplex PCR reads through MiXCR, one entry per CDR3 protein. The table shows roughly 520,000 distinct CDR3 sequences, with less than 25% occurring only once. J is TRBJ1-2 and V is TRBV28, with D possibly matching TRBD1 (5 bases). This TCR derives from a woman aged 25 to 39 with Graves' ophthalmopathy. The sample consisted of blood. As DNA, the CDR3 is TGTGCCAGCAGAAAGGCATTGGGGGGTTCGTATGGCTACACCTTC. Protein product: CASRKALGGSYGYTF.